There are many counts of the clone carrying this TCR beta chain. Looked up from germline, CDR1 is SGHVS and CDR2 is FQNEAQ. Between the trimmed V and J ends, which lost 2 bases and 0 bases, there was a span of 15 bases. CDR3 length equals 17 residues. UMIs were added to TCR cDNA along with a universal primer site when it was made by 5'RACE template switching. TCRdb re-derived calls from the 5' RACE reads in MiXCR, one entry per CDR3 protein. The table lists approximately 90,000 distinct CDR3 sequences, approximately 6.3% of them singletons. This record comes from a study of T cells after yellow fever vaccination.

This specimen consisted of CD8+ T cells sorted from PBMCs, obtained 10 days after the yellow fever booster vaccination. The origin of this receptor is a man aged 18 to 30 who received the YFV17D yellow fever vaccine. This chain connects TRBV7-8 to TRBJ2-3; D is unresolved. The CDR3 protein is CASSLRSSPPSTDTQYF. Here the CDR3 DNA reads TGTGCCAGCAGCTTACGGTCCAGCCCACCTAGCACAGATACGCAGTATTTT.